These T cell receptor beta chains were read from a single sample in a study of post-analysis software for immune sequencing data. MiXCR, applied by TCRdb to the PCR reads, yields one record per CDR3 protein. The table includes 820,000 or so distinct CDR3 sequences, approximately 57% detected once. The sample consisted of blood. The receptors here all came from a girl aged 10-17 years with multiple sclerosis. CDR3s include the opening cysteine and the closing phenylalanine or tryptophan. Fields, in order: J gene, V gene, clone size, D gene, CDR3 protein, CDR3 DNA. A D gene is named only where the DNA matches it firmly. Some rows mark clone size as missing; the rest say once, few, many or name a class of expanded clone.

TRBJ2-3 TRBV12-3/TRBV12-4 NA NA CASSFFRDSEGDTQYF TGTGCCAGCAGTTTCTTCCGGGACTCTGAGGGAGATACGCAGTATTTT
TRBJ2-7 TRBV20-1 few TRBD2 CSARDRASGRPAYEQYF TGCAGTGCTAGAGATCGGGCTAGCGGGAGGCCCGCCTACGAGCAGTACTTC
TRBJ2-2 TRBV10-3 NA NA CATDTGTNTGELFF TGTGCCACCGACACCGGGACCAACACCGGGGAGCTGTTTTTT
TRBJ2-3 TRBV30 once NA CAWSRTDYDPDTQYF TGTGCCTGGAGTCGGACAGACTATGACCCAGATACGCAGTATTTT
TRBJ2-1 TRBV20-1 NA NA CSALGTDEQFF TGCAGTGCTCTGGGTACTGATGAGCAGTTCTTC
TRBJ1-5 TRBV6-5 NA NA CASRGTTNQPQHF TGTGCCAGCAGAGGGACCACCAATCAGCCCCAGCATTTT
TRBJ2-4 TRBV3-1 NA NA CASSQGLSGIQYF TGTGCCAGCAGCCAAGGGTTGAGTGGCATTCAGTACTTC
TRBJ2-7 TRBV10-3 many NA CAISEGYEQYF TGTGCCATCAGTGAGGGTTACGAGCAGTACTTC
TRBJ2-1 TRBV29-1 NA NA CSADAGTVKFF TGCAGCGCCGACGCCGGGACTGTCAAGTTCTTC
TRBJ2-1 TRBV11-2 NA NA CASTQVDRYNEQFF TGTGCCAGCACCCAAGTAGACCGCTACAATGAGCAGTTCTTC
TRBJ2-7 TRBV29-1 NA NA CSGGSSYEQYF TGCAGCGGAGGCAGCTCCTACGAGCAGTACTTC
TRBJ2-5 TRBV7-9 few NA CASSRTDVGETQYF TGTGCCAGCAGCCGAACGGACGTCGGAGAGACCCAGTACTTC
TRBJ2-1 TRBV7-2 NA TRBD2 CASSLLGLAGGGEQFF TGTGCCAGCAGCTTACTGGGACTAGCGGGGGGAGGTGAGCAGTTCTTC
TRBJ2-7 TRBV12-5 few NA CASGLHIGGGLSYEQYF TGTGCTAGTGGTTTGCACATAGGGGGAGGTCTCTCCTACGAGCAGTACTTC
TRBJ2-3 TRBV20-1 few NA CSARPSRDTQYF TGCAGTGCTAGGCCCTCACGTGATACGCAGTATTTT
TRBJ1-1 TRBV29-1 once NA CSADLRGEAFF TGCAGCGCTGACCTTCGGGGTGAAGCTTTCTTT
TRBJ2-1 TRBV15 NA NA CATSRAPGLSVEFF TGTGCCACCAGCAGAGCCCCAGGTCTATCGGTTGAGTTCTTC
TRBJ1-2 TRBV28 NA NA CASSNGRDHGYTF TGTGCCAGCAGTAACGGCAGGGATCATGGCTACACCTTC
TRBJ2-6 TRBV5-5 NA NA CASSRNRAGANVLTF TGTGCCAGCAGCCGAAACAGGGCTGGGGCCAACGTCCTGACTTTC
TRBJ2-7 TRBV6-2/TRBV6-3 NA NA CASRLVRGPYEQYF TGTGCCAGCAGGTTAGTGCGGGGGCCATACGAGCAGTACTTC
TRBJ2-1 TRBV20-1 NA TRBD2 CSAMGLVGAYNEQFF TGCAGTGCCATGGGACTAGTTGGTGCCTACAATGAGCAGTTCTTC
TRBJ2-7 TRBV20-1 NA NA CSALRQSGEQYF TGCAGTGCTCTACGCCAGTCGGGCGAGCAGTACTTC
TRBJ1-1 TRBV29-1 NA NA CSVKRLNTEAFF TGCAGCGTGAAACGACTGAACACTGAAGCTTTCTTT
TRBJ2-5 TRBV6-6 NA NA CASSYTRGQSEQYF TGTGCCAGCAGTTACACGAGGGGACAAAGTGAGCAGTACTTC
TRBJ2-7 TRBV12-3/TRBV12-4 NA TRBD2 CASSVMGLAGSYEQYF TGTGCCAGCAGTGTGATGGGACTAGCGGGCTCCTACGAGCAGTACTTC
TRBJ2-1 TRBV4-1 NA NA CASSQEAVRSSYNEQFF TGCGCCAGCAGCCAAGAGGCTGTGCGTTCGTCCTACAATGAGCAGTTCTTC
TRBJ2-5 TRBV20-1 NA NA CSAAAGAREQYF TGCAGTGCTGCCGCGGGGGCAAGGGAGCAGTACTTC
TRBJ2-5 TRBV12-3/TRBV12-4 NA NA CASSPMARKETQYF TGTGCCAGCAGTCCGATGGCAAGAAAAGAGACCCAGTACTTC
TRBJ1-6 TRBV10-3 few TRBD1 CAIRTGHNSPLHF TGTGCCATCAGGACAGGGCATAATTCACCCCTCCACTTT
TRBJ2-1 TRBV3-1 NA TRBD2 CASSQPGLAAPYNEQFF TGTGCCAGCAGCCAACCGGGACTAGCGGCCCCCTACAATGAGCAGTTCTTC
TRBJ2-1 TRBV7-2 NA NA CASSLVGIRSSYNEQFF TGTGCCAGCAGCTTAGTCGGAATAAGGAGCTCCTACAATGAGCAGTTCTTC
TRBJ2-7 TRBV30 NA NA CAWSDAFDEQYF TGTGCCTGGAGTGATGCCTTCGACGAGCAGTACTTC
TRBJ2-3 TRBV6-5 NA NA CASSVGDSTDTQYF TGTGCCAGCAGTGTCGGGGACAGCACAGATACGCAGTATTTT
TRBJ2-3 TRBV5-5 NA NA CASTPLNWGRSTDTQYF TGTGCCAGCACCCCACTTAATTGGGGGAGAAGCACAGATACGCAGTATTTT
TRBJ2-5 TRBV20-1 few TRBD2 CSASGIIGLGETQYF TGCAGTGCTAGTGGGATAATTGGACTAGGGGAGACCCAGTACTTC
TRBJ2-5 TRBV7-9 NA NA CASSLSGRVKETQYF TGTGCCAGCAGCTTATCTGGCCGGGTTAAAGAGACCCAGTACTTC
TRBJ2-7 TRBV20-1 NA TRBD2 CSAISGRATLEQYF TGCAGTGCTATTAGCGGGAGGGCCACCCTCGAGCAGTACTTC
TRBJ2-1 TRBV29-1 once TRBD1 CSVGRGGTGHNERFF TGCAGCGTCGGCAGAGGGGGGACAGGGCACAATGAGCGGTTCTTC
TRBJ1-1 TRBV7-9 NA NA CASSSQRGTEAFF TGTGCCAGCAGCTCCCAACGGGGAACTGAAGCTTTCTTT
TRBJ1-1 TRBV6-2/TRBV6-3 NA NA CASTRGGVSTEAFF TGTGCCAGCACGAGAGGGGGGGTGAGCACTGAAGCTTTCTTT
TRBJ2-7 TRBV5-1 NA NA CASSLGGLGGYEQYF TGCGCCAGCAGCTTGGGGGGGCTCGGCGGCTACGAGCAGTACTTC
TRBJ2-7 TRBV29-1 few NA CSVPRDGSYEQYF TGCAGCGTGCCCAGGGACGGCTCCTACGAGCAGTACTTC
TRBJ2-1 TRBV7-9 few TRBD2 CASSLGRTSGTQSSYNEQFF TGTGCCAGCAGCTTAGGCCGGACTAGCGGGACCCAAAGCTCCTACAATGAGCAGTTCTTC
TRBJ1-4 TRBV20-1 NA NA CSARSAGISEKLFF TGCAGTGCTAGATCCGCAGGGATAAGTGAAAAACTGTTTTTT
TRBJ1-2 TRBV7-3 NA TRBD1 CASRRQPDRGLLNYGYTF TGTGCCAGCAGACGTCAGCCGGACAGGGGCCTTCTTAACTATGGCTACACCTTC
TRBJ1-2 TRBV20-1 NA NA CSATEGRGYYGYTF TGCAGTGCTACCGAGGGGCGGGGGTACTATGGCTACACCTTC
TRBJ2-1 TRBV12-5 once TRBD2 CASGPIAGRSYDEQFF TGTGCTAGTGGTCCAATAGCGGGGCGCTCCTACGATGAGCAGTTCTTC
TRBJ2-1 TRBV20-1 once TRBD2 CSARDQRGGINEQFF TGCAGTGCTAGAGATCAGCGGGGGGGGATCAATGAGCAGTTCTTC